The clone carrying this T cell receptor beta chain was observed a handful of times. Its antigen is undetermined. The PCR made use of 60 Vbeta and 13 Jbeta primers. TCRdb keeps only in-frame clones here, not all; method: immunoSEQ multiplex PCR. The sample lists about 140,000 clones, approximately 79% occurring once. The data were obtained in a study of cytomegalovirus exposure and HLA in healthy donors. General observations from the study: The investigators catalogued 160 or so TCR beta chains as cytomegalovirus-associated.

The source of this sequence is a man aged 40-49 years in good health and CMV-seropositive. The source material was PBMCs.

The CDR3 region is CASSLAGTGGYYEQYF. CDR3 DNA: TGTGCCAGCAGTTTAGCCGGGACAGGGGGCTACTACGAGCAGTACTTC. V is TRBV27 and J is TRBJ2-7, with 12 bases identical to TRBD1. V was clipped by 2 bases and J by 3 bases; unmatched bases: 5. Germline CDR1 is MNHEY and CDR2 is SMNVEV (reference sequence). There are 16 residues in the CDR3.